The rows below give T cell receptor beta chains drawn from one sample of a study of monozygotic twins with inflammatory bowel disease. From its re-call of the 5' RACE reads, TCRdb lists each CDR3 protein once, without DNA. The ten top clones account for less than 8%, within a sample of 150,000 to 200,000 distinct CDR3 sequences. Sequenced input: blood. These receptor sequences come from a human donor with ulcerative colitis or Crohn's disease, or a healthy co-twin of an affected twin (not recorded which). CDR3s include the opening cysteine and the closing phenylalanine or tryptophan.

J gene,CDR3 length,V gene,CDR3 protein
TRBJ2-1,16,TRBV5-6,CASSPDSGSSYNEQFF
TRBJ2-1,14,TRBV7-2,CASSLERGSLEQFF
TRBJ2-1,14,TRBV5-1,CASSLADRDNEQFF
TRBJ2-7,15,TRBV4-3,CASSQERPTPYEQYF
TRBJ2-2,13,TRBV14,CASSQALRGKLFF
TRBJ2-7,13,TRBV5-1,CASSGESSYEQYF
TRBJ1-5,12,TRBV25-1,CASSEGNQPQHF
TRBJ2-4,18,TRBV11-2,CASSPSAFGGWAKNMQYF
TRBJ1-6,14,TRBV2,CASSGTGETSPLHF
TRBJ2-7,14,TRBV18,CASSQGGQGDEQYF
TRBJ1-1,15,TRBV7-9,CASSLAGGGYAEAFF
TRBJ2-1,16,TRBV10-3,CAISEGRGLSIGEQFF
TRBJ1-3,15,TRBV5-6,CASSLAMGSGNTIYF
TRBJ2-7,16,TRBV6-5,CASSYWGLAGKGEQYF
TRBJ2-6,19,TRBV27,CASSQSGQKLSSGANVLTF
TRBJ1-6,15,TRBV7-2,CASSSGGLYASPLHF
TRBJ1-1,12,TRBV24-1,CATSDLPAKAFF
TRBJ1-1,15,TRBV6-5,CASSYSPVGNTEAFF
TRBJ2-5,14,TRBV7-9,CASSLTGQGETQYF
TRBJ1-4,19,TRBV3-1,CASSPSRILRQEQNEKLFF
TRBJ2-2,16,TRBV20-1,CSVPSFEDRGTGELFF
TRBJ2-2,18,TRBV30,CAGSVEVVGGEYTGELFF
TRBJ1-2,13,TRBV5-4,CASSLESGGGYTF
TRBJ2-1,17,TRBV7-2,CASSRRWTSGTKVEQFF
TRBJ1-1,15,TRBV5-1,CASSPVTGGDTEAFF
TRBJ1-2,19,TRBV15,CATSRDGIWKAHLGYGYTF
TRBJ2-7,14,TRBV5-1,CASRSSGPAYEQYF
TRBJ2-1,13,TRBV7-2,CASSSGLAGEQFF
TRBJ2-4,15,TRBV20-1,CSAPSRGGRGDIQYF
TRBJ2-3,13,TRBV20-1,CSAIAGGTDTQYF
TRBJ2-3,16,TRBV5-4,CASSTGPWGETDTQYF
TRBJ2-3,16,TRBV24-1,CATSDSQRGNTDTQYF
TRBJ2-5,14,TRBV28,CASSPGRPAETQYF
TRBJ1-1,14,TRBV10-3,CAIREDRGKTEAFF
TRBJ1-1,14,TRBV9,CASSVAGRNTEAFF
TRBJ2-5,16,TRBV4-3,CASSQGETGGRETQYF
TRBJ2-5,14,TRBV6-6,CASRPRGRGETQYF
TRBJ2-7,13,TRBV5-1,CASTFSTGDEQYF
TRBJ1-2,14,TRBV5-1,CASRDGQGEVSYTF
TRBJ2-1,17,TRBV7-2,CASSVLGDTTSYNEQFF
TRBJ2-1,13,TRBV15,CATSGPMNNEQFF
TRBJ2-7,17,TRBV4-3,CASSPAPATTPHYEQYF
TRBJ2-5,17,TRBV24-1,CATSDLSGQGMKETQYF
TRBJ1-6,14,TRBV30,CAWSSGTVNSPLHF
TRBJ2-3,15,TRBV20-1,CSASPGLAGTDTQYF
TRBJ2-1,15,TRBV6-1,CASSGTSGSYNEQFF
TRBJ2-6,17,TRBV4-3,CASSHQGSVPGANVLTF
TRBJ2-7,14,TRBV30,CAWSALAGSNEQYF
TRBJ1-2,13,TRBV6-5,CASSYGGGYGYTF
TRBJ2-7,13,TRBV25-1,CASSGTTRGEQYF
TRBJ2-1,13,TRBV10-3,CAISEPGGHEQFF
TRBJ2-1,20,TRBV7-6,CASSRLRDRAMRVLRNEQFF
TRBJ1-4,16,TRBV4-2,CASSQVTTQAIEKLFF
TRBJ1-5,16,TRBV7-2,CASSLAGTGGRQPQHF